What follows is one T cell receptor beta chain and its context. No antigen is known for it. This sample also contains other DNA sequences that code for the same CDR3. TCRB transcripts that were expressed got sequenced, as all of the isolated RNA had been reverse transcribed. The repertoire was sequenced with immunoSEQ multiplex PCR; TCRdb's copy has only in-frame clones and lacks some. The sample consists of hundreds of thousands of clones, over 13% of them appearing once. These data originate in a study of beta chain features in type 1 diabetes. General study points: Type 1 diabetes patients showed a moderate but significant shortening of TCRB CDR3s in all four CD4+ subsets.

V lost 0 bases, J lost 5 bases, and 11 bases lay in between. The CDR3 spans 15 residues. Germline V gene data show CDR1 as SGDLS and CDR2 as YYNGEE. The V gene is TRBV9, the J gene TRBJ2-2; TRBD1 is a possible D gene (6 bases). The sequencing input was naive CD4+ T cells from blood. The receptor was isolated from a man younger than 30 with type 1 diabetes. The CDR3 DNA reads TGTGCCAGCAGCGTAGAGGGCAGGGGAACCGGGGAGCTGTTTTTT. It is translated as CASSVEGRGTGELFF.